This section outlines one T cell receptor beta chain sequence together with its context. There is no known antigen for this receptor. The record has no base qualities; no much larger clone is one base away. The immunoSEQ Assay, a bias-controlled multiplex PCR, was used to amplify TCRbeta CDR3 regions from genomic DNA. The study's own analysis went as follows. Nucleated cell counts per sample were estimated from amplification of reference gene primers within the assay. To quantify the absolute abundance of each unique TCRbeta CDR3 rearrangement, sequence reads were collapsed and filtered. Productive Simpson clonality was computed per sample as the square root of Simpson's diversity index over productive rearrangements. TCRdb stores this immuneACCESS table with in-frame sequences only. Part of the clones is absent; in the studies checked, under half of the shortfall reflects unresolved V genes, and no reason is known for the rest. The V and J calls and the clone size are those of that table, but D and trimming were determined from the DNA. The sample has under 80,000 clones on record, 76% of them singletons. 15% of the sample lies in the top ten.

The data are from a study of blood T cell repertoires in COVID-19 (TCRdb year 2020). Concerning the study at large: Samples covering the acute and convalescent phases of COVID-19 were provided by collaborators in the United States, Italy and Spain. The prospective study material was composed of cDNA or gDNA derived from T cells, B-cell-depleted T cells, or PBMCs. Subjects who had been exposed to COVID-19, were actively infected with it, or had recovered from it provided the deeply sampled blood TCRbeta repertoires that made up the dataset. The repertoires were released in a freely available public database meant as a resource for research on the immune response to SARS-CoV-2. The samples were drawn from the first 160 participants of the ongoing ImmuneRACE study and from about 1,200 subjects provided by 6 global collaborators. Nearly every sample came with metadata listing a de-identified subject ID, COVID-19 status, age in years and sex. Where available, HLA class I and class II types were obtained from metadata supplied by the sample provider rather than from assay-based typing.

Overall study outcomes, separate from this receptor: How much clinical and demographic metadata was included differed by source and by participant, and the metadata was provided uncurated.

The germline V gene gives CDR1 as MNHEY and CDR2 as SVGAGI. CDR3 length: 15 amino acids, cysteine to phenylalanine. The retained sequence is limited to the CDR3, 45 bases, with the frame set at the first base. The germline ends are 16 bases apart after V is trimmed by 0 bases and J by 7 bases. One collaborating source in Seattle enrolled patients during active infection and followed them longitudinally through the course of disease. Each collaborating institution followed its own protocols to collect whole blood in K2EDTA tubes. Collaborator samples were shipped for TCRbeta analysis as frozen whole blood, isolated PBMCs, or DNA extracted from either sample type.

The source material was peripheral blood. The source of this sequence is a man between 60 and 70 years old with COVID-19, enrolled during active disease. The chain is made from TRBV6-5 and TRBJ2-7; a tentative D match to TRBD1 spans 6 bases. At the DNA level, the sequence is TGTGCCAGCAGTTACTCGTTGGGGCCGCAGGGGGAGCAGTACTTC. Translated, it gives CASSYSLGPQGEQYF.